This entry features one T cell receptor (beta chain) sequence. Methods used by the authors: Using reference gene primer amplification, nucleated cell counts were estimated. Sequencing was performed with immunoSEQ multiplex PCR; in TCRdb, only in-frame clones are kept and a portion is missing. V, J and clone size are those of that table, while D and trimming were read from the DNA. The sample records about 190,000 clones, less than 80% being singletons. This sample was included in a study of blood T cell repertoires in COVID-19. About the research overall: Material from acute and convalescent COVID-19 was sourced from the United States, Italy and Spain. PBMCs, B-cell-depleted T cells, or T cells provided the cDNA or gDNA that made up the material.

J lost 2 bases, V lost 3 bases, and 3 bases had no gene match. Germline V CDR1 and CDR2: MNHEY, SMNVEV (reference sequence). CDR3 length: 15 amino acids. The chain uses TRBV27 and TRBJ2-1; 8 nucleotides line up with TRBD2. The sample comprised peripheral blood. This TCR was recovered from a woman aged 45-60 years with acute or convalescent COVID-19. In DNA, the CDR3 is TGTGCCAGCAGTTTGACAGCGGGAGCCTACAATGAGCAGTTCTTC. Translation: CASSLTAGAYNEQFF.